The TCR beta chain under discussion was sequenced for a study of control samples from healthy donors and cancer patients. This clone was seen more than once but under ten times. V shed 5 bases and J shed 4 bases, with 20 bases lying between them. This CDR3 comprises 16 residues. Germline-derived CDR1 and CDR2 are MNHNY and SVGAGI (reference sequence). Only in-frame clones appear in the TCRdb table, and some are missing; sequencing was by immunoSEQ multiplex PCR. Of under 85,000 clones detected, roughly 80% appear once; the ten largest clones hold roughly 3.1%. This sequence originates from a woman in her 50s with lung cancer. Sequencing was done on a sample of PBMCs. The rearrangement links TRBV6-6 to TRBJ1-1; D may be TRBD1 (5 bases). For the CDR3, the DNA is TGTGCCAGCAGTCCCACGGCCAGGGATTTGAGCACTGAAGCTTTCTTT. Translating it yields CASSPTARDLSTEAFF.